The 21 T cell receptor beta chains in this list originate from one sample, sequenced in a study of CD8 T cells in ankylosing spondylitis. TCRdb re-called the 5' RACE reads with MiXCR, one entry per CDR3 protein. This sample has about 130,000 distinct CDR3 sequences; more than 5.5% occur once, and the top ten carry around 12%. The sequenced material came from blood, either unsorted or a sorted T cell fraction (not recorded which). The source is a female donor with ankylosing spondylitis or in good health (not recorded which).

This clonotype was picked up many times. The CDR3 bases are TGTGCCACCAGCAGGCACATCACAGATACGCAGTATTTT. It codes for CATSRHITDTQYF. The chain recombines TRBV15 with TRBJ2-3; D is undetermined. The CDR3 sequence is 13 residues long. The V gene's germline CDR1 is LNHNV and CDR2 YYDKDF (reference sequence). V lost 3 bases and J lost 2, with 6 bases in between.

This clonotype was observed many times. The chain links TRBV12-3 or TRBV12-4 to TRBJ2-6, with 10 bases that match TRBD1. The CDR3 sequence is 17 residues long. J lost 3 bases, V lost 3 bases, and 5 bases had no gene match. The CDR3 sequence: CASSFLTGGGGANVLTF. CDR3 in DNA: TGTGCCAGCAGTTTTTTGACAGGGGGCGGTGGGGCCAACGTCCTGACTTTC.

Concerning this clonotype: This may be a read error, as it is one base from a much larger clone. The chain joins TRBV9 to TRBJ2-1; D is perhaps TRBD2 (6 bases). Germline CDR1 is SGDLS and CDR2 is YYNGEE. The CDR3 loop spans 16 amino acids. CDR3 sequence: CVSSPTAAGGYNEQFF. DNA of the CDR3: TGTGTCAGCAGCCCTACAGCGGCTGGGGGGTACAATGAGCAGTTCTTC. The whole variable domain, filled in from reference TRBV9 and TRBJ2-1, reads DSGVTQTPKHLITATGQRVTLRCSPRSGDLSVYWYQQSLDQGLQFLIQYYNGEERAKGNILERFSAQQFPDLHSELNLSSLELGDSALYFCVSSPTAAGGYNEQFFGPGTRLTVL.

The J gene is TRBJ2-7, the V gene TRBV12-3 or TRBV12-4, with D perhaps TRBD2 (5 bases). The V end was cut by 6 bases, the J end by 0 bases, with 12 bases between. The CDR3 runs 14 residues. This chain's CDR3 is CASRADLSSYEQYF. In DNA, the CDR3 is TGTGCCAGCAGGGCGGACTTAAGCTCCTACGAGCAGTACTTC.

In this sample, this clonotype turned up many times. The gene calls are TRBV5-4 and TRBJ1-2, with a possible D match to TRBD1 (5 bases). The germline gives CDR1 SGHNT, CDR2 YYREEE (reference sequence). The CDR3 is 14 residues long. Trimming removed 6 bases at V and 4 bases at J, with 16 bases between. This chain's CDR3 is CASNLDRGSYGYTF. CDR3 nucleotides: TGTGCCAGCAACTTAGATCGGGGGAGCTATGGCTACACCTTC.

This clonotype was seen a few times. The chain uses TRBV29-1 and TRBJ2-5; D may be TRBD2 (5 bases). The CDR3 has 13 amino acids. The V gene's germline CDR1 is SQVTM and CDR2 ANQGSEA. The germline V and J ends were trimmed by 3 bases and 5 bases, with 13 bases remaining between them. CDR3 nucleotide sequence: TGCAGCGTTGACTTGGGAGTCGGGGAGACCCAGTACTTC. Its translation: CSVDLGVGETQYF. Full variable domain (rest looked up from reference TRBV29-1 and TRBJ2-5): SAVISQKPSRDICQRGTSLTIQCQVDSQVTMMFWYRQQPGQSLTLIATANQGSEATYESGFVIDKFPISRPNLTFSTLTVSNMSPEDSSIYLCSVDLGVGETQYFGPGTRLLVL.

This clonotype was picked up many times. The rearrangement uses TRBV12-3 or TRBV12-4 and TRBJ1-1; D not resolved. This CDR3 is 13 amino acids long. Trimming took off 7 bases at V and 3 bases at J, with 12 bases between the two ends. CDR3 in amino acids: CASNPSRYTEAFF. CDR3 bases: TGTGCCAGCAACCCGTCCCGGTACACTGAAGCTTTCTTT.

This clonotype was observed many times. This sequence joins TRBV30 and TRBJ1-6, with D possibly being TRBD1 (6 bases). Trimming stripped 0 bases from V and 10 bases from J, with 16 bases between. The CDR3 contains 15 residues. The germline CDR1 and CDR2 sequences are GTSNPN and SVGIG (reference sequence). The CDR3 region is CAWSVKGGFWSPLHF. DNA for the CDR3: TGTGCCTGGAGTGTAAAAGGGGGATTTTGGTCACCCCTCCACTTT.

There are many counts of this clonotype. The chain links TRBV15 to TRBJ2-5; 12 bases align to TRBD2. V dropped 3 bases and J dropped 4; count of bases not matched to a gene: 12. This CDR3 has 18 residues. The V gene's germline CDR1 is LNHNV and CDR2 YYDKDF (reference sequence). The CDR3 bases are TGTGCCACCAGCAGGGAGCTAACTAGCGGGGGGATAAGAGAGACCCAGTACTTC. It is translated as CATSRELTSGGIRETQYF.

This clonotype was observed many times. The chain links TRBV12-3 or TRBV12-4 to TRBJ1-5, with a weak D call TRBD1 (5 bases). CDR3 length: 13 amino acids. Trimming took 7 bases from V and 1 from J, leaving 8 bases between them. CDR3 sequence (DNA): TGTGCCAGCACCAGGACAAGCAATCAGCCCCAGCATTTT. Amino acids: CASTRTSNQPQHF.

At least ten counts were recorded for this clonotype. The rearrangement links TRBV7-3 to TRBJ1-5; D might be TRBD1 (5 bases). Germline values: CDR1 SGHTA, CDR2 FQGTGA. V lost 2 bases to trimming and J lost 6 bases, with 8 bases between them. The CDR3 totals 13 residues. CDR3 nucleotides: TGTGCCAGCAGCTTAGGGGGGTCTCAGCCCCAGCATTTT. This codes for CASSLGGSQPQHF.

This clonotype appeared many times. The chain carries TRBV9 and TRBJ2-3; TRBD2 aligns across 7 bases. V dropped 1 base and J dropped 1; count of bases not matched to a gene: 3. CDR1 and CDR2 (germline): SGDLS, YYNGEE. There are 15 residues in the CDR3. The CDR3 DNA reads TGTGCCAGCAGCGTATGGGAGGGTGGCACAGATACGCAGTATTTT. Residues: CASSVWEGGTDTQYF.

The table lists this clonotype with many counts. The V gene is TRBV6-1, the J gene TRBJ2-1, with 11 bases that match TRBD2. V dropped 7 bases and J dropped 7; count of bases not matched to a gene: 9. Per the germline V gene, CDR1 is MNHNS and CDR2 is SASEGT. This CDR3 is built from 15 residues. The CDR3 sequence is CASTEGLAGWNEQFF. DNA of the CDR3: TGTGCCAGCACCGAAGGACTAGCGGGTTGGAATGAGCAGTTCTTC.

This clonotype was seen many times. V gene TRBV7-8 combines with J gene TRBJ2-4; D is perhaps TRBD2 (5 bases). The CDR3 sequence is 17 residues long. Germline values: CDR1 SGHVS, CDR2 FQNEAQ. Trimming removed 5 bases at V and 0 bases at J, with 17 bases between. CDR3 nucleotide sequence: TGTGCCAGCAGCCTCCCGAGGGCTTCACGAGCCAAAAACATTCAGTACTTC. This encodes CASSLPRASRAKNIQYF.

This clonotype turned up a few times. J is TRBJ2-1 and V is TRBV12-3 or TRBV12-4; tentative D call: TRBD1 (5 bases). CDR3 length equals 17 residues. V gave up 6 bases and J gave up 2 bases, with 20 bases separating them. The CDR3 here is CASSPRKGRATYNEQFF. CDR3 bases: TGTGCCAGCAGCCCCCGGAAGGGCAGGGCAACCTACAATGAGCAGTTCTTC.

This clonotype was counted between two and nine times. CDR3 sequence reads: CAWSTGTENTGELFF. The CDR3 nucleotides are TGTGCCTGGAGTACCGGGACAGAGAACACCGGGGAGCTGTTTTTT. The chain recombines TRBV30 with TRBJ2-2, with TRBD1 identical over 7 bases. V shed 2 bases and J 1 base; nucleotides not matched to a gene: 4. The CDR3 has 15 amino acids. Germline V gene sequence: CDR1 GTSNPN, CDR2 SVGIG (reference sequence).

The sample holds many counts of this clonotype. The J gene is TRBJ1-3, the V gene TRBV7-6, with D unclear. The CDR3 extends over 13 amino acids. The germline CDR1 and CDR2 sequences are SGHVS and FNYEAQ. The V end was cut by 3 bases, the J end by 0 bases, with 3 bases between. DNA of the CDR3: TGTGCCAGCAGCTTGAACTCTGGAAACACCATATATTTT. This encodes CASSLNSGNTIYF.

This clonotype was seen at least ten times. CDR3 DNA sequence: TGTGCCAGCAGTTTGAAGAGCACGAACACCGGGGAGCTGTTTTTT. Residues: CASSLKSTNTGELFF. The chain joins TRBV27 to TRBJ2-2; D is undetermined. The CDR3 has 15 residues. Trimming shortened V by 3 bases and J by 0 bases, and 8 bases separated the two germline ends. The germline gives CDR1 MNHEY, CDR2 SMNVEV (reference sequence).

This clonotype has a count of ten or more. V gene TRBV7-2 combines with J gene TRBJ1-5; 7 bases align to TRBD1. The CDR3 has 17 amino acids. The V gene end was trimmed by 5 bases and the J gene end by 0 bases; junction bases not matched to a gene: 10. CDR1 is SGHTA and CDR2 is FQGNSA in the germline V gene. The CDR3: CASSPPTGTYSNQPQHF. DNA of the CDR3: TGTGCCAGCAGCCCCCCGACAGGGACGTATAGCAATCAGCCCCAGCATTTT.

This clonotype was picked up a small number of times. The chain combines TRBV12-3 or TRBV12-4 with TRBJ1-1; D is perhaps TRBD1 (6 bases). This CDR3 contains 14 residues. The germline V and J ends were trimmed by 5 bases and 1 base, with 11 bases remaining between them. The CDR3 bases are TGTGCCAGCAGTCCCACAGGGTGGAACACTGAAGCTTTCTTT. Translation: CASSPTGWNTEAFF.

This clonotype has a count of ten or more. The genes are TRBV4-2 and TRBJ2-1; TRBD1 matches 8 bases. Germline values: CDR1 LGHNA, CDR2 YNFKEQ. V was clipped by 1 base and J by 7 bases; unmatched bases: 9. The CDR3 loop spans 16 amino acids. In DNA form, the CDR3 reads TGTGCCAGCAGCCAAGTCGGCCCAGGGGGCAAAAATGAGCAGTTCTTC. As protein: CASSQVGPGGKNEQFF.